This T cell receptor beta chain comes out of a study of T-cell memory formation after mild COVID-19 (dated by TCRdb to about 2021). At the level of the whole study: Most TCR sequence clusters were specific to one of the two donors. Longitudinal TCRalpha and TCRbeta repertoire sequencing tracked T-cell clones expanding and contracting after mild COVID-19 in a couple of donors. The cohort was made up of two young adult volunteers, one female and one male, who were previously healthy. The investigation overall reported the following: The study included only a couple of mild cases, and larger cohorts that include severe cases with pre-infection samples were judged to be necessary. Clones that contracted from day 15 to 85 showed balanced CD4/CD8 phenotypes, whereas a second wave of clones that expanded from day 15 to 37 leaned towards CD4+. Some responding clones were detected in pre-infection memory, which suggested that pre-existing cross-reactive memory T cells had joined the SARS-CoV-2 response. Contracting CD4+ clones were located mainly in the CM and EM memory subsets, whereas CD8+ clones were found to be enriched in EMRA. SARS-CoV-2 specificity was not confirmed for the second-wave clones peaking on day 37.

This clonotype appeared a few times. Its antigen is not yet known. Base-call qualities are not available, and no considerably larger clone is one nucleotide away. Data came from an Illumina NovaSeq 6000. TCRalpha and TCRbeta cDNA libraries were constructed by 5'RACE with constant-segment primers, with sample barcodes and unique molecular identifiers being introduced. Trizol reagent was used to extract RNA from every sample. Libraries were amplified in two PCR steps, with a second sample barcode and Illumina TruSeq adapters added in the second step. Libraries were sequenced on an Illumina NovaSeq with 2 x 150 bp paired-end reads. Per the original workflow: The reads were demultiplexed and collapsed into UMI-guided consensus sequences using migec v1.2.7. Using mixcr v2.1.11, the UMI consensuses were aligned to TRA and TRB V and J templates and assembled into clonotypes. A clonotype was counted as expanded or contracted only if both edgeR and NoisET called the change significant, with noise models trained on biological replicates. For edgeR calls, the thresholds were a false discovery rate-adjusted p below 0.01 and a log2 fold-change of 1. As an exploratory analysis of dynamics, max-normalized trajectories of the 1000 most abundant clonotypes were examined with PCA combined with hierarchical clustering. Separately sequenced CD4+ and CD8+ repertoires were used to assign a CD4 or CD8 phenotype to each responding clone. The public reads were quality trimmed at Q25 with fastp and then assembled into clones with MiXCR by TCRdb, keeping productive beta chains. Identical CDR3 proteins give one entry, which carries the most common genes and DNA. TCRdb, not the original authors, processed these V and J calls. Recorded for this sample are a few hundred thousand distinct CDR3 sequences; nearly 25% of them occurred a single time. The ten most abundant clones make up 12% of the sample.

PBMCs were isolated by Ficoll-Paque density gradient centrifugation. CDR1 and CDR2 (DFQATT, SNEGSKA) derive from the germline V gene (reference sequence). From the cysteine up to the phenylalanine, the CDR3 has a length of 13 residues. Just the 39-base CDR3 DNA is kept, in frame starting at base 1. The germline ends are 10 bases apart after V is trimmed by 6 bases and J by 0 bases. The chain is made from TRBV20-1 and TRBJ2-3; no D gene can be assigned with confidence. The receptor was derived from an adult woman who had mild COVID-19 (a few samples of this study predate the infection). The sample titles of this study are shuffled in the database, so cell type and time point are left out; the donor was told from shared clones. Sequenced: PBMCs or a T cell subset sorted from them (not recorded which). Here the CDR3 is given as CSAPVPSTDTQYF. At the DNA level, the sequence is TGCAGTGCGCCAGTACCTAGCACAGATACGCAGTATTTT.